This TCR beta chain derives from a study of blood T cell repertoires in COVID-19. Looking at the study overall: Samples representing acute and convalescent COVID-19 were sourced from the United States, Italy and Spain. Sample material is recorded as cDNA or gDNA derived from T cells, B-cell-depleted T cells, or PBMCs.

Trimming at V came to 4 bases and at J to 6 bases, leaving 13 bases not matched to a gene. Germline CDR1 and CDR2: LGHDT and YNNKEL (reference sequence). This CDR3 spans 17 amino acids. Methods used by the authors: By means of reference gene primer amplification, nucleated cell counts were estimated. Assay: immunoSEQ multiplex PCR; the TCRdb copy retains only in-frame clones and omits some. That table is the source of V, J and clone size, and D and trimming were worked out from the DNA. This table has some 300,000 clones, around 89% appearing once. The sequenced sample consisted of peripheral blood. The rearrangement uses TRBV3-1 (or the pseudogene TRBV3-2) and TRBJ2-7; 12 bases map to TRBD2. The TCR sequence derives from a woman between 45 and 60 years old with COVID-19, enrolled during active disease. CDR3 sequence (DNA): TGTGCCAGCAGCCGGGGCCCTAGCGGGAGGGCCTTATCCGAGCAGTACTTC. This sequence encodes CASSRGPSGRALSEQYF.